This T cell receptor beta chain was sequenced for a study of blood T cell repertoires in COVID-19 (dated by TCRdb to between 2020 and 2021). Regarding the complete study: The collaborator samples originated in the United States, Italy and Spain and spanned the acute and convalescent phases of COVID-19. The sample metadata nearly always contained a de-identified subject ID, COVID-19 status, age in years and sex. Where available, HLA class I and class II types were obtained from metadata supplied by the sample provider rather than from assay-based typing. The repertoires were released in a freely available public database intended as a resource for research on the immune response to SARS-CoV-2. The dataset comprised deeply sampled blood TCRbeta repertoires from subjects exposed to, actively infected with, or recovered from COVID-19. The prospective study material was composed of cDNA or gDNA derived from T cells, B-cell-depleted T cells, or PBMCs. The samples were drawn from two sources: the first 160 participants of the ongoing ImmuneRACE study, and some 1,300 subjects contributed by 6 global collaborators.

One collaborating source in Seattle enrolled patients while the patients were actively infected and followed the patients over time throughout the course of disease. The collaborating institutions used their own protocols to collect whole blood in K2EDTA tubes. For TCRbeta analysis, collaborators shipped samples in one of three forms: frozen whole blood, isolated PBMCs, or DNA extracted from either of those sample types. What the work shows at the level of the full study, not this receptor alone: The quantity of clinical and demographic metadata differed by source and by participant and was supplied without curation.

As to this clone: The antigen this receptor binds is unknown. Per-base qualities were not stored, and no clone one base away is much larger.

The immunoSEQ Assay, a bias-controlled multiplex PCR, was used to amplify TCRbeta CDR3 regions from genomic DNA. The study's own analysis went as follows. The number of nucleated cells in each sample was estimated by amplification of reference gene primers within the assay. Sequence reads were collapsed and filtered to measure the absolute abundance of every unique TCRbeta CDR3 rearrangement. Productive Simpson clonality was computed per sample as the square root of Simpson's diversity index over productive rearrangements. TCRdb carries this immuneACCESS record with in-frame sequences only. Its versions omit some clonotypes, under half of them owing to an unresolved V gene in the studies checked, with the rest unexplained. The V and J calls and clone size were taken over from that table, and D and trimming were inferred from the DNA. This sample has about 220,000 clones in its table, and around 83% of those were observed once. Less than 6% of the sample belongs to the ten largest clones.

Trimming costs V 7 bases and J 2 bases, and their ends lie 17 bases apart. From the germline V gene, CDR1 is SNHLY and CDR2 is FYNNEI. The CDR3 covers 15 residues, taking in both the cysteine and the phenylalanine. Only the CDR3 DNA stays, 45 bases, in frame from base 1. The material sequenced was peripheral blood. The receptor's source is a woman between 65 and 79 years old with COVID-19, enrolled during active disease. The chain employs TRBV2 and TRBJ1-1; D gene: possibly TRBD1, on 5 matching bases. The CDR3 is CASTRRGNSNTEAFF. DNA sequence: TGTGCCAGCACCCGGCGGGGGAATAGTAACACTGAAGCTTTCTTT. Here the CDR3 is joined to the reference TRBV2 and TRBJ1-1 genes, and the full variable domain is: EPEVTQTPSHQVTQMGQEVILRCVPISNHLYFYWYRQILGQKVEFLVSFYNNEISEKSEIFDDQFSVERPDGSNFTLKIRSTKLEDSAMYFCASTRRGNSNTEAFFGQGTRLTVV.